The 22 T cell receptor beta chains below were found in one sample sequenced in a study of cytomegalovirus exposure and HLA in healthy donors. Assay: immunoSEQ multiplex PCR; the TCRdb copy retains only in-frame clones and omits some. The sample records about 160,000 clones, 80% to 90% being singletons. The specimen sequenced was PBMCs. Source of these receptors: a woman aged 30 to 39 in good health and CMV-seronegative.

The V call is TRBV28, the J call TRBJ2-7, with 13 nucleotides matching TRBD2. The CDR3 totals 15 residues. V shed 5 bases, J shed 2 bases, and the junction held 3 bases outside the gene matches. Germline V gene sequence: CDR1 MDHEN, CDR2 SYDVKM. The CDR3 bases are TGTGCCAGCAGTCCTGGGACTAGCGGGACCTACGAGCAGTACTTC. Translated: CASSPGTSGTYEQYF.

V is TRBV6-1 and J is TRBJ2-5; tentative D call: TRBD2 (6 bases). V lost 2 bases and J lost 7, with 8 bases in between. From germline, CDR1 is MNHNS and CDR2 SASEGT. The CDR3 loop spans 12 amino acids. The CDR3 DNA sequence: TGTGCCAGCAGTGAATTGGGGGGGACCCAGTACTTC. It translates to CASSELGGTQYF.

The CDR3 sequence: CASRPIGWGAADYTF. CDR3 nucleotide sequence: TGTGCCAGCAGACCTATTGGGTGGGGGGCTGCCGACTACACCTTC. The chain carries TRBV28 and TRBJ1-2; tentatively, D is TRBD1 (6 bases). With 6 bases removed from V and 10 bases from J, the gap between germline ends came to 24 bases. The CDR3 is 15 residues long. Germline V gives CDR1 MDHEN, CDR2 SYDVKM.

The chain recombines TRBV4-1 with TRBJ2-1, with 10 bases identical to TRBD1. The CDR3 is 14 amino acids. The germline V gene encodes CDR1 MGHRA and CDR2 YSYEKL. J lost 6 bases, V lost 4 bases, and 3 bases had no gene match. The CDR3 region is CASSRDRGSNEQFF. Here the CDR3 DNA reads TGCGCCAGCAGCCGGGACAGGGGATCCAATGAGCAGTTCTTC.

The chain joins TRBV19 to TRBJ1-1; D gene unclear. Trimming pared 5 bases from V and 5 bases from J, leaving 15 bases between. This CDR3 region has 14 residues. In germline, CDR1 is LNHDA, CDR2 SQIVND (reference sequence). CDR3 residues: CASSVTDRRTEAFF. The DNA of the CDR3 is TGTGCCAGTAGTGTAACGGATCGACGTACTGAAGCTTTCTTT.

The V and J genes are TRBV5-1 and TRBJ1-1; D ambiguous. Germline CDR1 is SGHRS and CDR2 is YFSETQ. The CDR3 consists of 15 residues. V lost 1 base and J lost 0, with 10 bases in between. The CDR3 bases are TGCGCCAGCAGCTTGAGCAGTGAGGTGAACACTGAAGCTTTCTTT. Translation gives CASSLSSEVNTEAFF.

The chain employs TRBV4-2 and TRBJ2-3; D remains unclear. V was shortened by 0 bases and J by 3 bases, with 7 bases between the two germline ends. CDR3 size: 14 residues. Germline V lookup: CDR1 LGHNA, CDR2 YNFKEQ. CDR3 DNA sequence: TGTGCCAGCAGCCAAGATACAGCGACAGATACGCAGTATTTT. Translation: CASSQDTATDTQYF.

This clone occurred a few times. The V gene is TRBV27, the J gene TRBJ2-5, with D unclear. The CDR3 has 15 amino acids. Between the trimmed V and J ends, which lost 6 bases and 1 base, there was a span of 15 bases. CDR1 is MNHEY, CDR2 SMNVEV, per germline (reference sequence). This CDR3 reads CASSPDGFSQETQYF. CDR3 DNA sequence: TGTGCCAGCAGCCCGGACGGCTTCTCCCAAGAGACCCAGTACTTC.

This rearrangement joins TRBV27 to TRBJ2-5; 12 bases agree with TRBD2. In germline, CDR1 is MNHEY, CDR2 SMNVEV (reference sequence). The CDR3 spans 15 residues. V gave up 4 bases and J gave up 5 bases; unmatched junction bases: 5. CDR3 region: CASSSPSGREETQYF. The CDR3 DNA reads TGTGCCAGCAGTTCCCCTAGCGGGAGGGAGGAGACCCAGTACTTC.

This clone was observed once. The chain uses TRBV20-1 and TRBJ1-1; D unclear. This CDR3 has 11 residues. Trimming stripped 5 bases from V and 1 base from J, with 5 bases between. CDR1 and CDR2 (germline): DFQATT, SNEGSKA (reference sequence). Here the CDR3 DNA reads TGCAGTGCTCTGTGGAACACTGAAGCTTTCTTT. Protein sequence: CSALWNTEAFF.

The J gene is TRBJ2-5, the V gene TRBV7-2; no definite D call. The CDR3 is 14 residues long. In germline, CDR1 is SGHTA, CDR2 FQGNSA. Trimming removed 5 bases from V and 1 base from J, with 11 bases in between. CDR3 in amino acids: CASSPTGFQETQYF. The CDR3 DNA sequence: TGTGCCAGCAGCCCGACCGGGTTCCAAGAGACCCAGTACTTC.

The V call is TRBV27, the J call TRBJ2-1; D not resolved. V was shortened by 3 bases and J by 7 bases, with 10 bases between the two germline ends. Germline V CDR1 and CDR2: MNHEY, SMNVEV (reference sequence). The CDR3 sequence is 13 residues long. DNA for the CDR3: TGTGCCAGCAGTTTCTTTTCACGTAATGAGCAGTTCTTC. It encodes CASSFFSRNEQFF.

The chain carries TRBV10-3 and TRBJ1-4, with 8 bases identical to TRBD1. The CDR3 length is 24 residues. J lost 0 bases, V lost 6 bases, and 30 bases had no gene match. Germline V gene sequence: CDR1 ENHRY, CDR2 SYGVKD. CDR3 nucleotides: TGTGCCATCAGCCACTTCCCCCCCACTTTAACAGAGACAGGGGTGGCCGCAACTAATGAAAAACTGTTTTTT. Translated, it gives CAISHFPPTLTETGVAATNEKLFF.

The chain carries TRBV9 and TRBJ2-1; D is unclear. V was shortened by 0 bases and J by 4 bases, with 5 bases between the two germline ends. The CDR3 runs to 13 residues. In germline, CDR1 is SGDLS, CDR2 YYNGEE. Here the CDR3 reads CASSVDWYNEQFF. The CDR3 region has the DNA TGTGCCAGCAGCGTAGATTGGTACAATGAGCAGTTCTTC.

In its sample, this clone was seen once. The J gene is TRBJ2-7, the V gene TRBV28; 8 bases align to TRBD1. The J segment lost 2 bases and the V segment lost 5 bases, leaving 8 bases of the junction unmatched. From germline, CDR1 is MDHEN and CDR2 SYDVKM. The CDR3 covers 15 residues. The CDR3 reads CASSPAGTGTYEQYF. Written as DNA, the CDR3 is TGTGCCAGCAGTCCAGCCGGGACAGGCACCTACGAGCAGTACTTC.

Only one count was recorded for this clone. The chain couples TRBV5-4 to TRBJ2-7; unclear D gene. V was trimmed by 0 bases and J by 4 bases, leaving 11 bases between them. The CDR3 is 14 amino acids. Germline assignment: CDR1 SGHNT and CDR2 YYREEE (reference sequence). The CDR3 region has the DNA TGTGCCAGCAGCTTGGGGGCGCGTGGGTACGAGCAGTACTTC. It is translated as CASSLGARGYEQYF.

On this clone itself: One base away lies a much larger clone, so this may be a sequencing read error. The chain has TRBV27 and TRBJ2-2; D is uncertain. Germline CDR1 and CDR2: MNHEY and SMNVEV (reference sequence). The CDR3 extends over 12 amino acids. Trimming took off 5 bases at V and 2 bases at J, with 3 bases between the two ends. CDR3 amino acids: CASSPNTGELFF. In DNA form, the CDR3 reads TGTGCCAGCAGTCCCAACACCGGGGAGCTGTTTTTT.

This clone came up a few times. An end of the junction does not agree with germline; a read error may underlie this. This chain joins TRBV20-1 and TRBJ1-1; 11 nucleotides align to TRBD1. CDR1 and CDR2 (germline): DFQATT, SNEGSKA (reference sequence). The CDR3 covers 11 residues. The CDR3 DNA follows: TGCAGTGCTAGGACCCGGGACAGGGGGAAATTC. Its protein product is CSARTRDRGKF.

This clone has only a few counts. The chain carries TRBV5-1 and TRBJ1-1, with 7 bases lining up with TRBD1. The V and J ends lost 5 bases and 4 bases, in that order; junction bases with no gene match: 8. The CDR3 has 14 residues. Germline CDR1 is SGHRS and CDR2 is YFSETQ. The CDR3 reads CASRTRDRATEAFF. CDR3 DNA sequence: TGCGCCAGCAGGACGAGAGACAGGGCCACTGAAGCTTTCTTT.

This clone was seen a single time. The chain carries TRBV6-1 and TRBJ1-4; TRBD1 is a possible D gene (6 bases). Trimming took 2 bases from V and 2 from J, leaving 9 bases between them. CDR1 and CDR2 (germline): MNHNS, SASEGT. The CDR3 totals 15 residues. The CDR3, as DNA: TGTGCCAGCAGTGAACTCACAGGGACTAATGAAAAACTGTTTTTT. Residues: CASSELTGTNEKLFF.

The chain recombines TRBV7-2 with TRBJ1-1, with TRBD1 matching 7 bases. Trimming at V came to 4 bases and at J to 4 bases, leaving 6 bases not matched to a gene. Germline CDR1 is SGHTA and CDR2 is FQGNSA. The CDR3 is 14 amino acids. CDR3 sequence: CASSSTTGLTEAFF. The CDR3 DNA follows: TGTGCCAGCAGCTCCACGACAGGGCTCACTGAAGCTTTCTTT.

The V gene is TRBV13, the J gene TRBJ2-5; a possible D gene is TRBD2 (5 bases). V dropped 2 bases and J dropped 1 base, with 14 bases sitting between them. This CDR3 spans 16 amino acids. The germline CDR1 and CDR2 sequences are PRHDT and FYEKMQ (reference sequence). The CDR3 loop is CASSLKRTATQETQYF. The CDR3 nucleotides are TGTGCCAGCAGCTTAAAGCGGACGGCCACCCAAGAGACCCAGTACTTC.